This T cell receptor beta chain was captured by sequencing in a study of blood T cell repertoires in COVID-19. Overall study: Whether acute or convalescent, the COVID-19 samples came from the United States, Italy and Spain.

Germline V gene data show CDR1 as SGHKS and CDR2 as YYEKEE (reference sequence). Trimming removed 2 bases at V and 0 bases at J, with 11 bases between. The CDR3 covers 16 residues. Authors' methods: Reference gene primer amplification gave nucleated cell count estimates. Only in-frame clones appear in the TCRdb table, and some are missing; sequencing was by immunoSEQ multiplex PCR. V, J and clone size are those of that table, while D and trimming were read from the DNA. The data hold about half a million clones, with roughly 89% observed a single time. The specimen sequenced was peripheral blood. The TCR originated in a man aged 18 to 35 with COVID-19, enrolled during active disease. The chain recombines TRBV5-5 with TRBJ1-4; maybe TRBD1 (5 bases). The CDR3 nucleotides are TGTGCCAGCAGCTTATGGGGAGGGGCAACTAATGAAAAACTGTTTTTT. Amino acid sequence: CASSLWGGATNEKLFF.